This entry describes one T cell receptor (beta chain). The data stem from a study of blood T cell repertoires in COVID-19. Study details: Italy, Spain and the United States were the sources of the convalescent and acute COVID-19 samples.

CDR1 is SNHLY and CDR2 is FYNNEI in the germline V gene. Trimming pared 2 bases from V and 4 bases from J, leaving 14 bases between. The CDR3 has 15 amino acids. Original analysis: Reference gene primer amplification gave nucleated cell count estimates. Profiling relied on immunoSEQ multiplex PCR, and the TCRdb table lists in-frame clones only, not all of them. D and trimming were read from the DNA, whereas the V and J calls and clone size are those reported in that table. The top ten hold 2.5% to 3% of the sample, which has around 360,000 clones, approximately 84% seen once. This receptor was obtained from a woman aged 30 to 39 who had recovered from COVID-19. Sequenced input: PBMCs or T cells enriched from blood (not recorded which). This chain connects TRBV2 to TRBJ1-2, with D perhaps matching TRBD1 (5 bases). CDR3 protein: CASSEFGQGFYGYTF. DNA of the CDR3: TGTGCCAGCAGTGAATTCGGGCAGGGCTTCTATGGCTACACCTTC.